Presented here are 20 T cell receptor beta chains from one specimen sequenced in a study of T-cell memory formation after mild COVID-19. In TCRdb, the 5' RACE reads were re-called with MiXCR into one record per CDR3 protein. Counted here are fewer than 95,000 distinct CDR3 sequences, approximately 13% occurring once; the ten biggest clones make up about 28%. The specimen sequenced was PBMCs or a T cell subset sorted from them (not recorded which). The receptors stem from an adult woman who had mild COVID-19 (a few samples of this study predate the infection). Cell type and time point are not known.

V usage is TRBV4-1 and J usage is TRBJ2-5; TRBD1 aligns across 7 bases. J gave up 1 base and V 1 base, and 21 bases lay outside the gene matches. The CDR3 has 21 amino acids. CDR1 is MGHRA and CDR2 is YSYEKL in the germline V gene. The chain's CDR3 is CASSQVLGSLRPGQTQETQYF. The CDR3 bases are TGCGCCAGCAGCCAAGTTCTCGGGTCTCTCAGGCCGGGACAGACCCAAGAGACCCAGTACTTC.

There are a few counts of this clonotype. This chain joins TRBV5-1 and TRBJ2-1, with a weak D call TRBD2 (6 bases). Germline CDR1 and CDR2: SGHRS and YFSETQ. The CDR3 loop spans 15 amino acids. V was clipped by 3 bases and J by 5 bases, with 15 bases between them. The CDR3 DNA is TGCGCCAGCAGCTGGTACGGGAGTTATGACAATGAGCAGTTCTTC. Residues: CASSWYGSYDNEQFF.

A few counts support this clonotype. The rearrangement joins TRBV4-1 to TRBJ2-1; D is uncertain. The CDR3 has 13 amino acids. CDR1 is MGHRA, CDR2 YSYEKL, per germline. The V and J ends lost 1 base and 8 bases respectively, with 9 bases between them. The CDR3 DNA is TGCGCCAGCAGCCAAGTCGGAGAAGATGAGCAGTTCTTC. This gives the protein CASSQVGEDEQFF.

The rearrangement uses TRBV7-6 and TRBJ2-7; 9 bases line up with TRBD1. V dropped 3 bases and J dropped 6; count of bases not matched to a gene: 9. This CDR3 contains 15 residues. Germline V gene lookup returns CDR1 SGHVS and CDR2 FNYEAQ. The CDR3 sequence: CASSFGTGRSGEQYF. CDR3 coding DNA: TGTGCCAGCAGCTTTGGGACAGGGAGGTCAGGCGAGCAGTACTTC.

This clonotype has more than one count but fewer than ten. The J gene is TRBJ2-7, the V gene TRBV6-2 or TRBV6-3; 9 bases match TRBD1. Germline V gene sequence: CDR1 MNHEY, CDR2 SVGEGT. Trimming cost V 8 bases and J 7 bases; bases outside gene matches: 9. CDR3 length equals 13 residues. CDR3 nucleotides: TGTGCCAGCCGGGACAGGGTTTTCGATGAGCAGTACTTC. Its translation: CASRDRVFDEQYF.

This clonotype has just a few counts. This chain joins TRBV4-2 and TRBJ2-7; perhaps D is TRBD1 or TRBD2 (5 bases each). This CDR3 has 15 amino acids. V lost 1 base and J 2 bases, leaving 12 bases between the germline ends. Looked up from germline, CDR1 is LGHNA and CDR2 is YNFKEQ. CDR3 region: CASSQGGTEAYEQYF. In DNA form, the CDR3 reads TGTGCCAGCAGCCAAGGAGGGACGGAAGCCTACGAGCAGTACTTC.

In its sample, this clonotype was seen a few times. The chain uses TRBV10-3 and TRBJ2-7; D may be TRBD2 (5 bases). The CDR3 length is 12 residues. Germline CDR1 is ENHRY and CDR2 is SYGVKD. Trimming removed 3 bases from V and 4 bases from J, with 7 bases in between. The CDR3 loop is CAISDGGYEQYF. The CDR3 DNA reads TGTGCCATCAGTGACGGCGGGTACGAGCAGTACTTC.

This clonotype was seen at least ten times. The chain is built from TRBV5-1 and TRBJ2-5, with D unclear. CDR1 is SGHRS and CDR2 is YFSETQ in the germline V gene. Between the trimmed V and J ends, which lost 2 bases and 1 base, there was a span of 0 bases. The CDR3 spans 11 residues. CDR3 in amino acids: CASSFQETQYF. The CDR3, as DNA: TGCGCCAGCAGCTTCCAAGAGACCCAGTACTTC.

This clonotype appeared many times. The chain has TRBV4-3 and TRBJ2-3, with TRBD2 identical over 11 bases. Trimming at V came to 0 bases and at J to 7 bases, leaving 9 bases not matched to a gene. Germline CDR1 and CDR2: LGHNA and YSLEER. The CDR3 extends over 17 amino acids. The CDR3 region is CASSQDKTSGALNTQYF. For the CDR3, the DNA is TGCGCCAGCAGCCAAGATAAGACTAGCGGGGCCCTCAATACGCAGTATTTT.

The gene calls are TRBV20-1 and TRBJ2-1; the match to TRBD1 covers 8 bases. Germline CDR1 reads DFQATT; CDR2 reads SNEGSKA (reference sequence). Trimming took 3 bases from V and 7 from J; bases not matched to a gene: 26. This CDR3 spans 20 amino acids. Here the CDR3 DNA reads TGCAGTGCTAGTTCGGGGGACGTCGACAGGGGAAGGATTGGTTGGAATGAGCAGTTCTTC. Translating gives CSASSGDVDRGRIGWNEQFF.

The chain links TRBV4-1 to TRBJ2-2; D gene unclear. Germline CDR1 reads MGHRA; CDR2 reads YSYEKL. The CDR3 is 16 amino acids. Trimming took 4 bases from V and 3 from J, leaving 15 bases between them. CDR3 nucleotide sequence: TGCGCCAGCAGCCTCAGACCAAACTGGGACACCGGGGAGCTGTTTTTT. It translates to CASSLRPNWDTGELFF.

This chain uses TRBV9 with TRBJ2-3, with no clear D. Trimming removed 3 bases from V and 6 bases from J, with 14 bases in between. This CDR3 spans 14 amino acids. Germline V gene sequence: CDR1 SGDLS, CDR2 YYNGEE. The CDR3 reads CASSARWPIDTQYF. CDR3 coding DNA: TGTGCCAGCAGCGCGCGGTGGCCGATTGATACGCAGTATTTT.

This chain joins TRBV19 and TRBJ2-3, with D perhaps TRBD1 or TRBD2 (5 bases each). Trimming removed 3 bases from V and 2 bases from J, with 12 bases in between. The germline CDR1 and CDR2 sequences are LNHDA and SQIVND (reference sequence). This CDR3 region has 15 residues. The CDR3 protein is CASSMDWGYTDTQYF. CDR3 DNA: TGTGCCAGTAGTATGGACTGGGGGTACACAGATACGCAGTATTTT.

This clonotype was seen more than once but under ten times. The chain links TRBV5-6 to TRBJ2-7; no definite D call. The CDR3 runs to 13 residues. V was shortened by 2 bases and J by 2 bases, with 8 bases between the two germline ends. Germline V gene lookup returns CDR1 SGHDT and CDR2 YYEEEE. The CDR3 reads CASSFDPTYEQYF. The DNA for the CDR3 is TGTGCCAGCAGCTTCGATCCGACCTACGAGCAGTACTTC. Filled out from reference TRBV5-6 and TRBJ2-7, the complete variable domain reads DAGVTQSPTHLIKTRGQQVTLRCSPKSGHDTVSWYQQALGQGPQFIFQYYEEEERQRGNFPDRFSGHQFPNYSSELNVNALLLGDSALYLCASSFDPTYEQYFGPGTRLTVT.

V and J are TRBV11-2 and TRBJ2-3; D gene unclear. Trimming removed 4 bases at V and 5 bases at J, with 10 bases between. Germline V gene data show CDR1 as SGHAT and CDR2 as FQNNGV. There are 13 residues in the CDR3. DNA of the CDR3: TGTGCCAGCAGCTCGTACCTAGGAGATACGCAGTATTTT. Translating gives CASSSYLGDTQYF. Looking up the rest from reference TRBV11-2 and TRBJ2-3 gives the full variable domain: EAGVAQSPRYKIIEKRQSVAFWCNPISGHATLYWYQQILGQGPKLLIQFQNNGVVDDSQLPKDRFSAERLKGVDSTLKIQPAKLEDSAVYLCASSSYLGDTQYFGPGTRLTVL.

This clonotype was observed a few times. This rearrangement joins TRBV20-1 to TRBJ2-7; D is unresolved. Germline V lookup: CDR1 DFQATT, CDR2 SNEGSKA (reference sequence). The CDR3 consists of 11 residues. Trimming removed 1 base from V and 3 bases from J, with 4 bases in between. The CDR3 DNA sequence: TGCAGTGCTAGAGGACGCTACGAGCAGTACTTC. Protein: CSARGRYEQYF.

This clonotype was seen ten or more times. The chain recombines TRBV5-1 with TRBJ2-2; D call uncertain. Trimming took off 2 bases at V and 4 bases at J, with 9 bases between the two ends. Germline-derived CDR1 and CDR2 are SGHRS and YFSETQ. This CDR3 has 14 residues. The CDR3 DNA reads TGCGCCAGCAGCTTTAGGGCGGTCACCGGGGAGCTGTTTTTT. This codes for CASSFRAVTGELFF.

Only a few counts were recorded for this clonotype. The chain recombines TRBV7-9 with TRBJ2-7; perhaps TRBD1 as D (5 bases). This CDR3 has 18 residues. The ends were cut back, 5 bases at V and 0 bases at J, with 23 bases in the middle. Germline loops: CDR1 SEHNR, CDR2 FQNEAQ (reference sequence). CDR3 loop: CASSHPRTSEDSSYEQYF. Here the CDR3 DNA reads TGTGCCAGCAGCCACCCCCGTACGAGTGAAGACAGCTCCTACGAGCAGTACTTC.

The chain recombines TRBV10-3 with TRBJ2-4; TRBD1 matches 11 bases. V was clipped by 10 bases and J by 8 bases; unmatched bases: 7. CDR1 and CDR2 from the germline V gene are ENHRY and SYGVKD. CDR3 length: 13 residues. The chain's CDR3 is CASGQGASDIQYF. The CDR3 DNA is TGTGCCAGCGGACAGGGGGCTTCGGACATTCAGTACTTC.

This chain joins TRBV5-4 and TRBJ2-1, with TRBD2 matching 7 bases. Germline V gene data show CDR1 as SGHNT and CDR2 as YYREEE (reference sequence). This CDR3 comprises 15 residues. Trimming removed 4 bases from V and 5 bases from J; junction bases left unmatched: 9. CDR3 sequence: CASSLPGTTHNEQFF. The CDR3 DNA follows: TGTGCCAGCAGCCTACCCGGGACTACTCACAATGAGCAGTTCTTC.